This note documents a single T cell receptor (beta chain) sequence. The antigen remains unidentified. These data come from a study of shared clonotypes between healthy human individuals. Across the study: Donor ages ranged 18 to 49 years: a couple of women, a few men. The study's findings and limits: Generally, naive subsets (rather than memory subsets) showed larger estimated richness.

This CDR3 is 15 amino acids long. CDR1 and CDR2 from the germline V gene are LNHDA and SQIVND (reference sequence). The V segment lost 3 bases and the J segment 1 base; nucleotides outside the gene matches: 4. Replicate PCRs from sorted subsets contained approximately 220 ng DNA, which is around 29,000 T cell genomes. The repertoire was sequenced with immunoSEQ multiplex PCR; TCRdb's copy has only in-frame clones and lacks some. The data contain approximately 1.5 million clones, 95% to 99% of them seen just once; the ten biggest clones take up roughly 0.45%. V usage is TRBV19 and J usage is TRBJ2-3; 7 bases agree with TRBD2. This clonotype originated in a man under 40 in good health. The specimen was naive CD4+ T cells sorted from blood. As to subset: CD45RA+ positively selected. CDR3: CASSILAARTDTQYF. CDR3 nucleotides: TGTGCCAGTAGTATCCTAGCGGCCCGCACAGATACGCAGTATTTT.